The following is a TCR beta chain sequence with its context. The sample is drawn from a study of Tregs in tolerant kidney transplant recipients. The CDR3 contains 13 residues. Per the germline V gene, CDR1 is SGHDN and CDR2 is FVKESK. Trimming left V 6 bases short and J 1 base short, with 10 bases between. Repertoires were generated with immunoSEQ multiplex PCR, while TCRdb's copy carries only in-frame clones and drops some. The data show 50,000 to 85,000 clones, with approximately 92% seen just once and about a tenth held by the top ten. The chain links TRBV14 to TRBJ2-7; D perhaps matches TRBD2 (5 bases). This TCR came from a human donor who received a combined kidney and bone marrow transplant. The specimen comprised CD8+ T cells from blood, sampled before the transplant. The CDR3 region is CASSTSKSYEQYF. CDR3 DNA: TGTGCCAGCAGTACTAGTAAGTCCTACGAGCAGTACTTC.